The clone carrying this TCR beta chain was seen a handful of times. Its antigen is undetermined. The sample belongs to a study of identical twins. V was pared by 5 bases and J by 8 bases, with 9 bases between. Germline V gene lookup returns CDR1 SEHNR and CDR2 FQNEAQ (reference sequence). The CDR3 covers 11 residues. Findings and caveats of the study: Fewer insertions marked abundant cord blood beta clonotypes; young adult naive trended weakly, memory not at all. Weaker excess sharing between twins was seen in beta out-of-frame sequences. Some out-of-frame alpha sequences were shared by twins, and these showed excess low generation probability.

Each cDNA held unique molecular identifiers, and template switching gave it a universal primer site. TCRdb fed the 5' RACE reads into MiXCR, producing one record per CDR3 protein. The profile shows 1.5 million to 2 million distinct CDR3 sequences, under 35% of them singletons. The V gene is TRBV7-9, the J gene TRBJ1-2; D gene ambiguous. The TCR was taken from a newborn girl in good health. The sample was cord blood. The CDR3 nucleotides are TGTGCCAGCAGCACGGTTGAGGGCTACACCTTC. Translating gives CASSTVEGYTF.